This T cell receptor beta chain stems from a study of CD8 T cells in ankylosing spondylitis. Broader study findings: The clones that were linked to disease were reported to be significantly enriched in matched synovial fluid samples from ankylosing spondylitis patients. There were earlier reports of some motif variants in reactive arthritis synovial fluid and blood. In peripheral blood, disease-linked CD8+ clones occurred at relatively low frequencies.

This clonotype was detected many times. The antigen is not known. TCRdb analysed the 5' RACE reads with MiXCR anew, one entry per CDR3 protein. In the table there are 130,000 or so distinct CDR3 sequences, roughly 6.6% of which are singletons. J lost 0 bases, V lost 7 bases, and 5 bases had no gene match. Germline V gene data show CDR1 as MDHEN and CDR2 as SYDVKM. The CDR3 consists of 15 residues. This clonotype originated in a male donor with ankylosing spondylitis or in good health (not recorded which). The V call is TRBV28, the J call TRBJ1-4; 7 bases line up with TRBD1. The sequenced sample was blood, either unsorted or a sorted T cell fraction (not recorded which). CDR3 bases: TGTGCCAGCACTCAGGGGGTTTCAACTAATGAAAAACTGTTTTTT. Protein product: CASTQGVSTNEKLFF.